The 28 T cell receptor beta chains given below trace back to one sample, sequenced in a study of T-cell memory formation after mild COVID-19. TCRdb analysed the 5' RACE reads with MiXCR anew, one entry per CDR3 protein. The data show around 60,000 distinct CDR3 sequences, more than 8% seen once. The sample comprised PBMCs or a T cell subset sorted from them (not recorded which). These receptors all come from a man younger than 30 who had mild COVID-19 (a few samples of this study predate the infection). Cell type and time point are not known.

CDR3 sequence reads: CASSLPLGPGTGELFF. For the CDR3, the DNA is TGTGCCAGCAGCCTCCCCCTCGGGCCGGGGACCGGGGAGCTGTTTTTT. J is TRBJ2-2 and V is TRBV14; possibly TRBD2 for D (5 bases). Germline V lookup: CDR1 SGHDN, CDR2 FVKESK. Between the trimmed V and J ends, which lost 4 bases and 5 bases, there was a span of 17 bases. There are 16 residues in the CDR3.

This clonotype was observed many times. This sequence joins TRBV20-1 and TRBJ2-1; perhaps TRBD2 as D (5 bases). The V end was cut by 3 bases, the J end by 4 bases, with 10 bases between. The CDR3 spans 13 residues. Germline CDR1 is DFQATT and CDR2 is SNEGSKA (reference sequence). The CDR3 DNA reads as TGCAGTGCTAGTGCTAGCATATACAATGAGCAGTTCTTC. It yields the protein CSASASIYNEQFF.

The chain employs TRBV7-2 and TRBJ2-3; 9 bases agree with TRBD2. The V gene's germline CDR1 is SGHTA and CDR2 FQGNSA. V trimming: 5 bases; J trimming: 5 bases; junction bases outside the gene matches: 11. The CDR3 consists of 16 residues. CDR3 bases: TGTGCCAGCAGCCCAGGGTGGCGGGGGGGAGGAGATACGCAGTATTTT. It is translated as CASSPGWRGGGDTQYF.

The chain employs TRBV20-1 and TRBJ2-3; 8 bases are a match to TRBD2. The ends lost 5 bases at V and 6 bases at J; junction bases unmatched: 7. CDR1 DFQATT and CDR2 SNEGSKA come from the germline V gene (reference sequence). The CDR3 has 13 amino acids. CDR3 sequence reads: CSARRGAGDTQYF. CDR3 in DNA: TGCAGTGCTCGGCGGGGGGCCGGGGATACGCAGTATTTT.

The sample holds many counts of this clonotype. The chain has TRBV4-2 and TRBJ2-2; D is perhaps TRBD1 (5 bases). This CDR3 is built from 15 residues. V lost 3 bases and J lost 1, with 9 bases in between. CDR1 and CDR2 (germline): LGHNA, YNFKEQ. In nucleotides, the CDR3 is TGTGCCAGCAGCCATCTGGGGCAGAACACCGGGGAGCTGTTTTTT. It codes for CASSHLGQNTGELFF.

This clonotype was seen a few times. This chain joins TRBV9 and TRBJ2-1; D is tentatively TRBD1 or TRBD2 (6 bases each). In germline, CDR1 is SGDLS, CDR2 YYNGEE. Deletions cut 6 bases from V and 0 bases from J, with 13 bases between. The CDR3 is made up of 15 amino acids. CDR3 bases: TGTGCCAGCACCAGAGGGGGGAGCTCCTACAATGAGCAGTTCTTC. This codes for CASTRGGSSYNEQFF.

The rearrangement links TRBV3-1 to TRBJ2-7; 9 bases align to TRBD2. The CDR3 loop spans 16 amino acids. V shed 3 bases and J 7 bases; nucleotides not matched to a gene: 13. CDR1 and CDR2 from the germline V gene are LGHDT and YNNKEL (reference sequence). The CDR3 bases are TGTGCCAGCAGCCACGCGGGGGGGACCCGGCGGGAAGAGCAGTACTTC. Translating it yields CASSHAGGTRREEQYF.

This clonotype has a handful of counts. Written as DNA, the CDR3 is TGCAGCGTTGCTTGGGACACCTCCTACAATGAGCAGTTCTTC. Amino acids: CSVAWDTSYNEQFF. This rearrangement joins TRBV29-1 to TRBJ2-1; TRBD1 might be the D (6 bases). This CDR3 has 14 residues. Germline V gene lookup returns CDR1 SQVTM and CDR2 ANQGSEA. Trimming left V 4 bases short and J 0 bases short, with 10 bases between.

This clonotype was counted only a few times. The chain recombines TRBV10-3 with TRBJ2-3; D is undetermined. V was trimmed by 2 bases and J by 2 bases, leaving 5 bases between them. Germline V CDR1 and CDR2: ENHRY, SYGVKD. The CDR3 contains 13 residues. CDR3 nucleotides: TGTGCCATCAGTGAGGGGAACACAGATACGCAGTATTTT. This translates into CAISEGNTDTQYF.

This clonotype was counted between two and nine times. The rearrangement uses TRBV2 and TRBJ2-5, with 13 bases lining up with TRBD2. Trimming at V came to 6 bases and at J to 2 bases, leaving 3 bases not matched to a gene. The CDR3 runs to 15 residues. CDR1 SNHLY and CDR2 FYNNEI come from the germline V gene. CDR3 protein: CASRRTSGGQETQYF. The CDR3, as DNA: TGTGCCAGCAGACGGACTAGCGGGGGACAAGAGACCCAGTACTTC.

The chain's CDR3 is CSAGGQGAETQYF. Here the CDR3 DNA reads TGCAGTGCTGGCGGACAGGGGGCGGAGACCCAGTACTTC. The V and J genes are TRBV20-1 and TRBJ2-5, with 11 bases aligning to TRBD1. CDR1 is DFQATT, CDR2 SNEGSKA, per germline (reference sequence). CDR3 length equals 13 residues. The junction had 4 bases not matched to a gene; V was cut back by 5 bases and J by 5 bases.

This clonotype has a count of ten or more. The chain combines TRBV12-3 or TRBV12-4 with TRBJ1-5; possible D gene TRBD1, 5 bases. The CDR3 runs 13 residues. V lost 4 bases to trimming and J lost 3 bases, with 7 bases between them. CDR3 nucleotide sequence: TGTGCCAGCAGTTCAGGGTACAATCAGCCCCAGCATTTT. Translation gives CASSSGYNQPQHF.

This rearrangement joins TRBV20-1 to TRBJ2-1; tentative D call: TRBD2 (7 bases). This CDR3 is 14 amino acids long. The germline V gene has CDR1 DFQATT and CDR2 SNEGSKA (reference sequence). Trimming removed 5 bases at V and 7 bases at J, with 18 bases between. The CDR3 bases are TGCAGTGCTGAACAGGGTCGGGGGGTGAATGAGCAGTTCTTC. Translation: CSAEQGRGVNEQFF.

This clonotype was seen a few times. The CDR3 DNA reads as TGCGCCAGCAGCTTGGTGGACCCACAAGAGACCCAGTACTTC. Translation gives CASSLVDPQETQYF. The V gene is TRBV5-1, the J gene TRBJ2-5; D unresolved. Trimming removed 0 bases from V and 2 bases from J, with 8 bases in between. The germline CDR1 and CDR2 sequences are SGHRS and YFSETQ. This CDR3 region has 14 residues.

This clonotype was counted only a few times. This sequence joins TRBV12-3 or TRBV12-4 and TRBJ2-3; tentatively, D is TRBD2 (6 bases). Trimming took off 1 base at V and 1 base at J, with 15 bases between the two ends. The CDR3 runs to 17 residues. CDR3 region: CASSLDETRAGTDTQYF. The CDR3 region has the DNA TGTGCCAGCAGTTTAGACGAGACTAGGGCGGGCACAGATACGCAGTATTTT.

The chain couples TRBV12-3 or TRBV12-4 to TRBJ1-2; maybe TRBD1 (5 bases). CDR3 size: 12 residues. V was pared by 3 bases and J by 7 bases, with 9 bases between. As DNA, the CDR3 is TGTGCCAGCAGTTTCTGGGGGGGTGGCTACACCTTC. Protein: CASSFWGGGYTF.

This clonotype was recorded a few times. The chain recombines TRBV6-6 with TRBJ2-1; the D is unclear. The CDR3 extends over 13 amino acids. The V end lost 2 bases, the J end lost 5 bases, and 7 bases lay between the germline ends. The germline V gene has CDR1 MNHNY and CDR2 SVGAGI (reference sequence). In nucleotides, the CDR3 is TGTGCCAGCAGTTACGATCCAGACAATGAGCAGTTCTTC. This encodes CASSYDPDNEQFF.

V usage is TRBV7-2 and J usage is TRBJ2-2, with D perhaps matching TRBD1 (6 bases). CDR1 and CDR2 (germline): SGHTA, FQGNSA. The CDR3 has 16 amino acids. Trimming took off 5 bases at V and 0 bases at J, with 13 bases between the two ends. The chain's CDR3 is CASSQRQAANTGELFF. The CDR3 region has the DNA TGTGCCAGCAGCCAAAGACAGGCTGCGAACACCGGGGAGCTGTTTTTT.

This chain uses TRBV7-9 with TRBJ1-6, with 7 bases lining up with TRBD1. The CDR3 loop spans 20 amino acids. V was pared by 3 bases and J by 5 bases, with 19 bases of the junction left unmatched. The germline V gene has CDR1 SEHNR and CDR2 FQNEAQ (reference sequence). DNA of the CDR3: TGTGCCAGCAGCTTTCCTATGCCGGGACAGCAGCGTATCCATAATTCACCCCTCCACTTT. Translation: CASSFPMPGQQRIHNSPLHF.

The sample holds many counts of this clonotype. The chain couples TRBV20-1 to TRBJ2-1; D ambiguous. The CDR3 extends over 15 amino acids. Per the germline V gene, CDR1 is DFQATT and CDR2 is SNEGSKA (reference sequence). V was trimmed by 0 bases and J by 3 bases, leaving 12 bases between them. CDR3 residues: CSARDRSAVYNEQFF. DNA for the CDR3: TGCAGTGCTAGAGATAGGTCGGCAGTCTACAATGAGCAGTTCTTC.

In its sample, this clonotype is medium-sized. The chain couples TRBV4-1 to TRBJ2-5; no clear D gene. V lost 4 bases and J lost 0, with 9 bases in between. Germline lookup yields CDR1 MGHRA and CDR2 YSYEKL. The CDR3 covers 14 residues. The CDR3 region has the DNA TGCGCCAGCAGCCCCCGAGGCCACCAAGAGACCCAGTACTTC. Amino acid sequence: CASSPRGHQETQYF.

The table lists this clonotype with a few counts. CDR3 residues: CASRYTGKGGGYTF. CDR3 in DNA: TGTGCCAGCAGGTATACAGGGAAAGGAGGTGGCTACACCTTC. V gene TRBV7-9 combines with J gene TRBJ1-2; TRBD1 might be the D (6 bases). Germline V lookup: CDR1 SEHNR, CDR2 FQNEAQ (reference sequence). V lost 6 bases, J lost 7 bases, and 18 bases lay in between. CDR3 length: 14 amino acids.

This clonotype occurred a few times. The chain combines TRBV7-2 with TRBJ2-6, with 7 positions matching TRBD1. CDR3 length: 18 residues. CDR1 is SGHTA and CDR2 is FQGNSA in the germline V gene. V lost 11 bases, J lost 0 bases, and 16 bases stayed unmatched. The CDR3 DNA sequence: TGTGCCGACCAGAACCAACCGACAGGGCTCTCTGGGGCCAACGTCCTGACTTTC. Amino acids: CADQNQPTGLSGANVLTF.

The gene calls are TRBV6-2 or TRBV6-3 and TRBJ2-6; TRBD1 agrees at 7 bases. V was clipped by 6 bases and J by 0 bases; unmatched bases: 2. CDR3 length: 15 residues. Looked up from germline, CDR1 is MNHEY and CDR2 is SVGEGT. The CDR3 reads CASSPGGSGANVLTF. In DNA form, the CDR3 reads TGTGCCAGCAGCCCAGGGGGCTCTGGGGCCAACGTCCTGACTTTC.

The V and J genes are TRBV5-4 and TRBJ2-1; D tentatively fits TRBD1 or TRBD2 (5 bases each). Germline V gene sequence: CDR1 SGHNT, CDR2 YYREEE (reference sequence). Trimming took off 6 bases at V and 8 bases at J, with 12 bases between the two ends. The CDR3 contains 12 residues. The CDR3 loop is CASTRAGDEQFF. The CDR3 coding sequence is TGTGCCAGCACCAGGGCCGGGGATGAGCAGTTCTTC.

This clonotype was observed a few times. The chain uses TRBV9 and TRBJ2-3; D might be TRBD1 (6 bases). Germline V CDR1 and CDR2: SGDLS, YYNGEE. The length of the CDR3 is 14 residues. The V gene lost 3 bases and the J gene lost 2 bases, with 10 bases spanning the gap. CDR3 DNA: TGTGCCAGCAGCGCTACAGGGACCACAGATACGCAGTATTTT. It is translated as CASSATGTTDTQYF.

In this sample, this clonotype turned up a few times. The chain joins TRBV20-1 to TRBJ2-3, with 9 bases matching TRBD1. From germline, CDR1 is DFQATT and CDR2 SNEGSKA (reference sequence). CDR3 size: 14 residues. V lost 3 bases, J lost 3 bases, and 4 bases stayed unmatched. CDR3 region: CSASGTGHTDTQYF. As DNA, the CDR3 is TGCAGTGCTAGTGGGACAGGGCATACAGATACGCAGTATTTT.

This clonotype was observed a handful of times. The chain combines TRBV7-2 with TRBJ1-3; D is uncertain. V was pared by 1 base and J by 8 bases, with 12 bases between. The CDR3 has 14 residues. Looked up from germline, CDR1 is SGHTA and CDR2 is FQGNSA. The CDR3 here is CASSLVRREDTIYF. CDR3 in DNA: TGTGCCAGCAGCTTAGTTCGTCGGGAGGACACCATATATTTT.